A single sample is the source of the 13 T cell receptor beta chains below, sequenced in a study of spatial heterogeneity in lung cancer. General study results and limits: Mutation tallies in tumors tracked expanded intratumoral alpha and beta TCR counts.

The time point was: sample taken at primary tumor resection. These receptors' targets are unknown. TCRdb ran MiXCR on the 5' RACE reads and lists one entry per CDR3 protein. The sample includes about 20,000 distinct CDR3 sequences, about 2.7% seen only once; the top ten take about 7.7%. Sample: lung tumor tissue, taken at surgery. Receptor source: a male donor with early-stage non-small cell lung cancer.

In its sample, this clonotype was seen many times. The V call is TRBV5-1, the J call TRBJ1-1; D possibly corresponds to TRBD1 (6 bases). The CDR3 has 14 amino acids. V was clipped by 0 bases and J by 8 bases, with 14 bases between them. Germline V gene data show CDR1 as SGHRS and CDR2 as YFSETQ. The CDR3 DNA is TGCGCCAGCAGCTTGGATATCAGGGGACTGGAAGCTTTCTTT. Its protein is CASSLDIRGLEAFF.

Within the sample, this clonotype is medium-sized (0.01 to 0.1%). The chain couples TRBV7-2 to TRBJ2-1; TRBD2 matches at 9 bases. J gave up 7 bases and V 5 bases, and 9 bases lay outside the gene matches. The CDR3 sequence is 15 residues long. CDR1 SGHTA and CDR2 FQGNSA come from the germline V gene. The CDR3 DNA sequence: TGTGCCAGCAGCCCGACTAGCGGAGCAAGTAATGAGCAGTTCTTC. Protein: CASSPTSGASNEQFF.

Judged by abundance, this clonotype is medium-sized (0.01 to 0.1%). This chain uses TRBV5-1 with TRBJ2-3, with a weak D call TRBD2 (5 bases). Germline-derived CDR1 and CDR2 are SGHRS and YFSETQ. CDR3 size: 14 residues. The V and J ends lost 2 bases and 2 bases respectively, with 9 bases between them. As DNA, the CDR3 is TGCGCCAGCAGCTTCCGACTATACACAGATACGCAGTATTTT. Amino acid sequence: CASSFRLYTDTQYF. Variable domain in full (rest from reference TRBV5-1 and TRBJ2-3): KAGVTQTPRYLIKTRGQQVTLSCSPISGHRSVSWYQQTPGQGLQFLFEYFSETQRNKGNFPGRFSGRQFSNSRSEMNVSTLELGDSALYLCASSFRLYTDTQYFGPGTRLTVL.

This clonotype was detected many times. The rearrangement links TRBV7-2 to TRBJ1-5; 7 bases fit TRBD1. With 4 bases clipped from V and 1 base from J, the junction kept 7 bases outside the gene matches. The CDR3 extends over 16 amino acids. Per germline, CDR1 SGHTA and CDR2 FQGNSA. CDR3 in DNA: TGTGCCAGCAGCTCGACAGGGCCCTTAAGCAATCAGCCCCAGCATTTT. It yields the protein CASSSTGPLSNQPQHF.

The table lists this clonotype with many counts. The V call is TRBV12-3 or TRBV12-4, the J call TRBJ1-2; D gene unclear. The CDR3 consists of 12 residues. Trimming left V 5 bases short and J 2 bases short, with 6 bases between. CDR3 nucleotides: TGTGCCAGCAGTCAAGGGAACTATGGCTACACCTTC. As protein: CASSQGNYGYTF.

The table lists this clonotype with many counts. In DNA, the CDR3 is TGTGCCAGCAGGGGGAGAGGGGCCAACGTCCTGACTTTC. This gives the protein CASRGRGANVLTF. The chain links TRBV7-9 to TRBJ2-6, with TRBD2 as a possible D gene (5 bases). V was pared by 6 bases and J by 4 bases, with 7 bases between. Germline CDR1 reads SEHNR; CDR2 reads FQNEAQ (reference sequence). This CDR3 has 13 residues.

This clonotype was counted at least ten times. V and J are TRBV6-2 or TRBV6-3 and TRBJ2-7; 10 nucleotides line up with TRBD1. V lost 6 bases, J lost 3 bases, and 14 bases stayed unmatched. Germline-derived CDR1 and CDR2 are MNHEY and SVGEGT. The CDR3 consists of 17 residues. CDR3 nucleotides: TGTGCCAGCAGCCGGGCCCCCCTAGACAGGGGGCGCTACGAGCAGTACTTC. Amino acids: CASSRAPLDRGRYEQYF.

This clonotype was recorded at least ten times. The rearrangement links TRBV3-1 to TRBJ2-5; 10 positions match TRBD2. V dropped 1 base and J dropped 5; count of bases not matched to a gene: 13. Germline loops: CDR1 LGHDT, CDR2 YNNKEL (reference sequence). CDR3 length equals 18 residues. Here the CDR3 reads CASSQGVRLAGGGETQYF. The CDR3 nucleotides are TGTGCCAGCAGCCAAGGGGTCCGCTTAGCGGGAGGTGGTGAGACCCAGTACTTC.

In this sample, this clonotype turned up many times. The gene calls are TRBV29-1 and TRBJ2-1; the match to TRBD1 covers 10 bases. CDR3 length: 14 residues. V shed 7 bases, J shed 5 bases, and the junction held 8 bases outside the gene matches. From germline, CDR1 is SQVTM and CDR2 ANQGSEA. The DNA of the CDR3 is TGCAGCGCAGACCGGGACAGGGGCGACAATGAGCAGTTCTTC. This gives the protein CSADRDRGDNEQFF.

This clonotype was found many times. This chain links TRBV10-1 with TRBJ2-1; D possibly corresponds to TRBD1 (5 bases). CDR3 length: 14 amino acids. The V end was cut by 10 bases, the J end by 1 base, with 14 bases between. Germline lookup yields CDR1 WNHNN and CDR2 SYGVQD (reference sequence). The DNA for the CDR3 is TGCGCCACCTCGGACACCGGATCCTACAATGAGCAGTTCTTC. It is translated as CATSDTGSYNEQFF.

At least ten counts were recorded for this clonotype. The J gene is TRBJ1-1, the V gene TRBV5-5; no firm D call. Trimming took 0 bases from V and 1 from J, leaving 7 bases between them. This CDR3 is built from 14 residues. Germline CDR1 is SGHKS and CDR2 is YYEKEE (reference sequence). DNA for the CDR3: TGTGCCAGCAGCTTGGACTGGGGGAACACTGAAGCTTTCTTT. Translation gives CASSLDWGNTEAFF.

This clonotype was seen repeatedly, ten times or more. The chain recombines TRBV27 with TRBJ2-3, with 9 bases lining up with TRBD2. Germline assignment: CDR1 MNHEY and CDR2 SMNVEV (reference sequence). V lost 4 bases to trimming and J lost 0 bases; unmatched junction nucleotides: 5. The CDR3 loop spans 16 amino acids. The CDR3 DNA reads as TGTGCCAGCAGTTCCCTAGCGGGAAGAAGCACAGATACGCAGTATTTT. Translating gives CASSSLAGRSTDTQYF.

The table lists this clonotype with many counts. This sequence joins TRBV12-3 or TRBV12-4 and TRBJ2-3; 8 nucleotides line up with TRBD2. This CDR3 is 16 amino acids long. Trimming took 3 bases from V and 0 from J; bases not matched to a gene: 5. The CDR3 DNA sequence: TGTGCCAGCAGTTTGGAACGGGAGGGTAGCACAGATACGCAGTATTTT. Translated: CASSLEREGSTDTQYF.